This T cell receptor (beta chain) was obtained from a study of T cells in localized non-small cell lung cancer. Measured with immunoSEQ multiplex PCR; TCRdb has only the in-frame clones, and not every one. This sample has tens of thousands of clones, with 75% to 90% found just once. Overall study findings and caveats: It remains possible that heterogeneity exists, since only one tumor region was sequenced. Higher blood T cell density tracked longer overall survival. Appearances in adjacent lung were noted for a median 57 of the top 100 tumor clones. There was higher T cell clonality in uninvolved adjacent lung than in tumor, and it was highest there.

CDR1 and CDR2 from the germline V gene are MDHEN and SYDVKM. The ends were cut back, 3 bases at V and 6 bases at J, with 10 bases in the middle. The CDR3 totals 13 residues. Details on this clone: Its antigen is still unknown.

Sequenced material: peripheral blood, taken before any cancer treatment. V usage is TRBV28 and J usage is TRBJ2-3; perhaps TRBD2 as D (5 bases). The sequence was collected from a woman aged 35 to 75 with stage I lung adenocarcinoma. CDR3 DNA sequence: TGTGCCAGCAGTTTGAGGCGGGCCGATACGCAGTATTTT. It translates to CASSLRRADTQYF. The full variable domain, in which reference TRBV28 and TRBJ2-3 provide the parts outside the CDR3, is DVKVTQSSRYLVKRTGEKVFLECVQDMDHENMFWYRQDPGLGLRLIYFSYDVKMKEKGDIPEGYSVSREKKERFSLILESASTNQTSMYLCASSLRRADTQYFGPGTRLTVL.